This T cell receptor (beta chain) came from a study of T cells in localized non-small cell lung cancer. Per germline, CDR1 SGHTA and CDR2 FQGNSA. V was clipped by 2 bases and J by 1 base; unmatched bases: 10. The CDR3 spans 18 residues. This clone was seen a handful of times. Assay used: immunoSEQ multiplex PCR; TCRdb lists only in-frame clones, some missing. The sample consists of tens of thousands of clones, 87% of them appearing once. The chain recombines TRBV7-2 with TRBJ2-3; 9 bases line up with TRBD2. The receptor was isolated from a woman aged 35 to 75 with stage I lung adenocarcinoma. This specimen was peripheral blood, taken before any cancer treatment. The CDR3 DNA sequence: TGTGCCAGCAGCTTAACAGCGGGGGGTGGGGCCCGCACAGATACGCAGTATTTT. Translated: CASSLTAGGGARTDTQYF.